This T cell receptor beta chain was captured in a study of early T cells in non-severe SARS-CoV-2 infection. This clonotype has at least ten counts. MiXCR was run by TCRdb on the 5' RACE reads, yielding one entry per CDR3 protein. The repertoire consists of approximately 46,000 distinct CDR3 sequences, with approximately 8.5% occurring once and the leading ten covering about 15%. This CDR3 contains 15 residues. With 6 bases clipped from V and 6 bases from J, the junction kept 10 bases outside the gene matches. The V gene's germline CDR1 is MNHEY and CDR2 SVGEGT. Sequencing was performed on whole blood. The source is an adult who was a healthcare worker with PCR-confirmed SARS-CoV-2 infection or an uninfected control (not recorded which). The J gene is TRBJ1-5, the V gene TRBV6-2 or TRBV6-3; 8 positions agree with TRBD1. The CDR3 coding sequence is TGTGCCAGCAGGGAAGTCCGGACAGGGCTTCAGCCCCAGCATTTT. It codes for CASREVRTGLQPQHF.